The 12 T cell receptor beta chains below were found in one sample sequenced in a study of blood T cell repertoires in COVID-19. The protocol was immunoSEQ multiplex PCR, while the TCRdb copy is restricted to in-frame clones and leaves out a portion. Among some 120,000 clones listed, 84% were seen once. The sample consisted of peripheral blood. Receptors originate from a human donor in a cohort sampled during active COVID-19.

The chain joins TRBV6-1 to TRBJ2-1, with TRBD2 identical over 12 bases. Germline assignment: CDR1 MNHNS and CDR2 SASEGT. The ends lost 2 bases at V and 7 bases at J; junction bases unmatched: 0. The CDR3 contains 14 residues. This chain's CDR3 is CASSETSGGNEQFF. CDR3 DNA: TGTGCCAGCAGTGAAACTAGCGGGGGGAATGAGCAGTTCTTC.

The J gene is TRBJ2-7, the V gene TRBV2; 9 bases match TRBD1. CDR3 length: 14 residues. Trimming removed 6 bases from V and 5 bases from J; junction bases left unmatched: 8. Germline loops: CDR1 SNHLY, CDR2 FYNNEI. The CDR3 DNA reads TGTGCCAGCAGGACCGGGACAGGGATTCACGAGCAGTACTTC. Protein sequence: CASRTGTGIHEQYF.

The genes are TRBV19 and TRBJ1-4; D is unresolved. There are 13 residues in the CDR3. Germline V gene lookup returns CDR1 LNHDA and CDR2 SQIVND (reference sequence). V lost 8 bases and J 4 bases, leaving 11 bases between the germline ends. The CDR3 region is CASSDRSNEKLFF. The DNA of the CDR3 is TGTGCCAGTTCCGATAGGAGTAATGAAAAACTGTTTTTT. The full variable domain, its missing parts supplied by reference TRBV19 and TRBJ1-4, is DGGITQSPKYLFRKEGQNVTLSCEQNLNHDAMYWYRQDPGQGLRLIYYSQIVNDFQKGDIAEGYSVSREKKESFPLTVTSAQKNPTAFYLCASSDRSNEKLFFGSGTQLSVL.

The CDR3 spells CASSQHRDPGYEQYF. CDR3 DNA sequence: TGTGCCAGCAGCCAACACAGGGACCCCGGCTACGAGCAGTACTTC. The chain recombines TRBV14 with TRBJ2-7; TRBD1 might be the D (6 bases). Germline loops: CDR1 SGHDN, CDR2 FVKESK. The CDR3 is 15 amino acids. Trimming left V 2 bases short and J 3 bases short, with 14 bases between.

The chain carries TRBV21-1 and TRBJ1-1; the DNA was not used to check the table's D call, TRBD1. TRBV21-1 is a pseudogene. This CDR3 spans 15 amino acids. The DNA of the CDR3 is TGTGCCAGCAGCTCCCGACAGGGAAAAAACACTGAAGCTTTCTTT. This gives the protein CASSSRQGKNTEAFF.

V is TRBV30 and J is TRBJ1-6; D might be TRBD1 (6 bases). Germline CDR1 reads GTSNPN; CDR2 reads SVGIG (reference sequence). The CDR3 is 12 amino acids. The V end lost 3 bases, the J end lost 7 bases, and 7 bases lay between the germline ends. CDR3 residues: CAWRDSNSPLHF. CDR3 DNA: TGTGCCTGGAGGGACAGCAATTCACCCCTCCACTTT.

The chain recombines TRBV5-1 with TRBJ2-2; 10 bases map to TRBD1. V lost 4 bases to trimming and J lost 3 bases; unmatched junction nucleotides: 3. This CDR3 comprises 15 residues. CDR1 and CDR2 from the germline V gene are SGHRS and YFSETQ. The CDR3 DNA is TGCGCCAGCAGCCGACAGGGGGCCGACACCGGGGAGCTGTTTTTT. This sequence encodes CASSRQGADTGELFF. Full variable domain (rest looked up from reference TRBV5-1 and TRBJ2-2): KAGVTQTPRYLIKTRGQQVTLSCSPISGHRSVSWYQQTPGQGLQFLFEYFSETQRNKGNFPGRFSGRQFSNSRSEMNVSTLELGDSALYLCASSRQGADTGELFFGEGSRLTVL.

Only a few counts were recorded for this clone. This chain connects TRBV5-8 to TRBJ2-5; D unclear. Deletions cut 0 bases from V and 2 bases from J, with 11 bases between. The CDR3 length is 15 residues. Germline CDR1 is SGHTS and CDR2 is YDEGEE. CDR3 DNA: TGTGCCAGCAGCTTGGGCCAACTGGTACAAGAGACCCAGTACTTC. Translating it yields CASSLGQLVQETQYF.

The V gene is TRBV30, the J gene TRBJ2-3; D may be TRBD2 (6 bases). Trimming shortened V by 0 bases and J by 6 bases, and 13 bases separated the two germline ends. Germline CDR1 is GTSNPN and CDR2 is SVGIG (reference sequence). The CDR3 spans 14 residues. The CDR3: CAWSVIRGTDTQYF. The CDR3 DNA follows: TGTGCCTGGAGTGTTATCCGGGGGACCGATACGCAGTATTTT.

The genes are TRBV19 and TRBJ2-7; 8 bases are a match to TRBD1. The CDR3 covers 15 residues. V lost 5 bases, J lost 6 bases, and 12 bases stayed unmatched. Germline CDR1 reads LNHDA; CDR2 reads SQIVND (reference sequence). The CDR3 sequence: CASSGNQGAMSEQYF. The DNA for the CDR3 is TGTGCCAGTAGTGGGAACCAGGGGGCGATGAGCGAGCAGTACTTC.

The rearrangement uses TRBV6-5 and TRBJ1-1, with TRBD1 matching 12 bases. Germline loops: CDR1 MNHEY, CDR2 SVGAGI. The ends lost 4 bases at V and 4 bases at J; junction bases unmatched: 4. This CDR3 spans 15 amino acids. The CDR3 is CASSWDRGRSTEAFF. The DNA for the CDR3 is TGTGCCAGCAGTTGGGACAGGGGGCGAAGCACTGAAGCTTTCTTT.

The CDR3 protein is CASSLARLGGEQFF. The CDR3 nucleotides read TGTGCCAGCAGCTTAGCCAGGCTCGGGGGTGAGCAGTTCTTC. V is TRBV13 and J is TRBJ2-1; D may be TRBD2 (6 bases). Germline V gives CDR1 PRHDT, CDR2 FYEKMQ (reference sequence). The CDR3 contains 14 residues. The V and J ends lost 1 base and 9 bases respectively, with 13 bases between them. The full variable domain, rest sourced from reference TRBV13 and TRBJ2-1, is AAGVIQSPRHLIKEKRETATLKCYPIPRHDTVYWYQQGPGQDPQFLISFYEKMQSDKGSIPDRFSAQQFSDYHSELNMSSLELGDSALYFCASSLARLGGEQFFGPGTRLTVL.